Listed below are T cell receptor beta chains from one sample, sequenced in a study of STAT3 mutations in large granular lymphocyte leukemia. Generated by immunoSEQ multiplex PCR, the TCRdb table keeps only in-frame clones and is missing some. Seen here are 6,500 to 8,000 clones, 57% observed once, and the top ten hold under 85%. Specimen: peripheral blood mononuclear cells. The receptors stem from a boy between 10 and 17 years old with T-cell large granular lymphocyte leukemia. Some clones in this sample may be carry-over from other donors' samples. Each CDR3 is given with its conserved first and last residue. Each record gives: V gene, J gene, D gene, clone size, CDR3 protein, CDR3 DNA. The D gene is left open where the match is weak. Rows give clone size only sometimes, using once, few, many, or a class for an expanded clone.

V: TRBV5-1
J: TRBJ2-6
D: -
size: -
CDR3: CASSFLIASGANVLTF
DNA: TGCGCCAGCAGCTTCCTCATTGCCTCTGGGGCCAACGTCCTGACTTTC

V: TRBV30
J: TRBJ2-5
D: TRBD1
size: -
CDR3: CAWSVRWTGTLDF
DNA: TGTGCCTGGAGTGTAAGATGGACAGGGACCTTGGACTTC

V: TRBV28
J: TRBJ2-5
D: -
size: few
CDR3: CASSLARDQETQYF
DNA: TGTGCCAGCAGTTTGGCCAGGGACCAAGAGACCCAGTACTTC

V: TRBV4-1
J: TRBJ2-7
D: -
size: -
CDR3: CASSQGRAGKDYEQYF
DNA: TGCGCCAGCAGCCAAGGTCGGGCAGGAAAAGATTACGAGCAGTACTTC

V: TRBV6-5
J: TRBJ2-7
D: -
size: few
CDR3: CASSPRAVPYEQYF
DNA: TGTGCCAGCAGTCCCAGGGCAGTACCCTACGAGCAGTACTTC

V: TRBV10-2
J: TRBJ1-5
D: TRBD1
size: -
CDR3: CASRPGQGVQPQHF
DNA: TGCGCCAGCAGGCCGGGACAGGGGGTTCAGCCCCAGCATTTT

V: TRBV7-7
J: TRBJ2-5
D: -
size: once
CDR3: CASSPAGRGGTQYF
DNA: TGTGCTAGCAGCCCCGCAGGGCGGGGTGGGACCCAGTACTTC

V: TRBV30
J: TRBJ1-4
D: TRBD1
size: -
CDR3: CAWRSRGRPPGFNEKLFF
DNA: TGTGCCTGGAGGAGCAGGGGGCGGCCACCGGGTTTTAATGAAAAACTGTTTTTT

V: TRBV2
J: TRBJ2-7
D: -
size: -
CDR3: CASAPYEQYF
DNA: TGTGCCAGCGCCCCCTACGAGCAGTACTTC

V: TRBV18
J: TRBJ1-5
D: -
size: -
CDR3: CASSPGSNQPQHF
DNA: TGTGCCAGCTCACCAGGAAGCAATCAGCCCCAGCATTTT

V: TRBV19
J: TRBJ1-4
D: -
size: few
CDR3: CASSISAASATNEKLFF
DNA: TGTGCCAGTAGTATAAGTGCAGCGAGTGCAACTAATGAAAAACTGTTTTTT

V: TRBV4-1
J: TRBJ2-7
D: -
size: -
CDR3: CASSHIWDLSYEQYF
DNA: TGCGCCAGCAGCCACATATGGGACCTCTCCTACGAGCAGTACTTC

V: TRBV5-6
J: TRBJ1-1
D: TRBD1
size: once
CDR3: CASSARPTGSTEAFF
DNA: TGTGCCAGCAGCGCCAGACCGACAGGGAGCACTGAAGCTTTCTTT

V: TRBV29-1
J: TRBJ2-1
D: -
size: -
CDR3: CSVETDRTYNEQFF
DNA: TGCAGCGTTGAAACGGACCGCACTTACAATGAGCAGTTCTTC

V: TRBV4-1
J: TRBJ2-2
D: TRBD2
size: -
CDR3: CASSQELGTSFRELFF
DNA: TGCGCCAGCAGCCAAGAATTAGGGACTAGTTTCAGGGAGCTGTTTTTT

V: TRBV30
J: TRBJ2-3
D: TRBD2
size: -
CDR3: CAWVQTSDSTDTQYF
DNA: TGTGCCTGGGTGCAGACTAGCGACAGCACAGATACGCAGTATTTT

V: TRBV13
J: TRBJ2-3
D: TRBD2
size: once
CDR3: CASSPFRLIGLAGTDTQYF
DNA: TGTGCCAGCAGCCCATTTAGGTTGATTGGGCTAGCGGGGACCGATACGCAGTATTTT

V: TRBV30
J: TRBJ1-5
D: -
size: -
CDR3: CAWSVRGRQPQHF
DNA: TGTGCCTGGAGTGTGAGGGGAAGACAGCCCCAGCATTTT

V: TRBV12-5
J: TRBJ2-5
D: -
size: -
CDR3: CASGPDRETQYF
DNA: TGTGCTAGTGGTCCGGACAGAGAGACCCAGTACTTC

V: TRBV7-9
J: TRBJ1-6
D: -
size: -
CDR3: CASSSRRLSSYNSPLHF
DNA: TGTGCCAGCAGCTCCCGGAGGCTGAGCTCCTATAATTCACCCCTCCACTTT

V: TRBV9
J: TRBJ2-1
D: -
size: -
CDR3: CASSVVGTFENEQFF
DNA: TGTGCCAGCAGCGTAGTAGGAACCTTTGAAAATGAGCAGTTCTTC

V: TRBV6-5
J: TRBJ1-2
D: -
size: -
CDR3: CASSYSTSLRYTF
DNA: TGTGCCAGCAGTTACTCGACGAGTTTACGATACACCTTC

V: TRBV5-1
J: TRBJ1-2
D: TRBD1
size: -
CDR3: CASSPGGLQGYTF
DNA: TGCGCCAGCAGCCCAGGGGGCTTACAAGGCTACACCTTC

V: TRBV4-3
J: TRBJ1-6
D: TRBD1
size: few
CDR3: CASSQDWDRNSPLHF
DNA: TGCGCCAGCAGCCAAGATTGGGACAGAAATTCACCCCTCCACTTT

V: TRBV18
J: TRBJ2-7
D: TRBD2
size: once
CDR3: CASSPPAGAAYEQYF
DNA: TGTGCCAGCTCACCACCGGCGGGAGCCGCCTACGAGCAGTACTTC

V: TRBV18
J: TRBJ1-2
D: TRBD1
size: few
CDR3: CASSEGQGDGYTF
DNA: TGTGCCAGCTCAGAAGGACAGGGTGATGGCTACACCTTC

V: TRBV5-1
J: TRBJ2-7
D: -
size: -
CDR3: CASSLAVAAPQTYEQYF
DNA: TGCGCCAGCAGCTTGGCCGTAGCAGCTCCCCAGACCTACGAGCAGTACTTC

V: TRBV7-8
J: TRBJ2-4
D: -
size: -
CDR3: CASSLGSGPRNIQYF
DNA: TGTGCCAGCAGCTTAGGGTCCGGCCCTAGAAACATTCAGTACTTC

V: TRBV29-1
J: TRBJ1-3
D: -
size: -
CDR3: CSVGWGSPSGNTIYF
DNA: TGCAGCGTTGGGTGGGGCAGCCCTTCTGGAAACACCATATATTTT

V: TRBV6-5
J: TRBJ1-2
D: -
size: -
CDR3: CASSYSTGGDYGYTF
DNA: TGTGCCAGCAGTTACTCAACAGGAGGGGACTATGGCTACACCTTC

V: TRBV7-8
J: TRBJ2-7
D: -
size: -
CDR3: CASSWGPYEQYF
DNA: TGTGCCAGCAGCTGGGGTCCTTACGAGCAGTACTTC

V: TRBV18
J: TRBJ2-1
D: TRBD1
size: -
CDR3: CASSLRDRGDEQFF
DNA: TGTGCCAGCTCACTGCGAGACAGGGGTGATGAGCAGTTCTTC

V: TRBV27
J: TRBJ2-7
D: -
size: few
CDR3: CASSLRRGAYEQYF
DNA: TGTGCCAGCAGTTTAAGACGAGGGGCCTACGAGCAGTACTTC

V: TRBV7-2
J: TRBJ2-7
D: TRBD2
size: -
CDR3: CASSLISGGAQSYEQYF
DNA: TGTGCCAGCAGCTTGATTAGCGGGGGGGCTCAATCCTACGAGCAGTACTTC

V: TRBV30
J: TRBJ2-7
D: -
size: -
CDR3: CAWSPTGYEQYF
DNA: TGTGCCTGGAGTCCTACTGGATACGAGCAGTACTTC

V: TRBV18
J: TRBJ2-3
D: TRBD2
size: -
CDR3: CASSRGLAGVMDTQYF
DNA: TGTGCCAGCTCACGGGGACTAGCGGGGGTGATGGATACGCAGTATTTT

V: TRBV5-1
J: TRBJ2-7
D: -
size: -
CDR3: CASSLGQGSYEQYF
DNA: TGCGCCAGCAGCTTGGGGCAGGGTTCCTACGAGCAGTACTTC

V: TRBV9
J: TRBJ1-2
D: TRBD1
size: medium-sized
CDR3: CASSVTGTGEGYTF
DNA: TGTGCCAGCAGCGTAACCGGGACAGGGGAGGGCTACACCTTC

V: TRBV6-1
J: TRBJ2-1
D: TRBD1
size: -
CDR3: CASIRPGQGRDGQFF
DNA: TGTGCCAGCATCCGACCGGGACAGGGGAGGGACGGGCAGTTCTTC

V: TRBV6-5
J: TRBJ1-2
D: TRBD1
size: few
CDR3: CASSYGTGDYGYTF
DNA: TGTGCCAGCAGTTACGGGACAGGCGACTATGGCTACACCTTC

V: TRBV7-9
J: TRBJ2-7
D: -
size: few
CDR3: CASSLLIGLGGHPYEQYF
DNA: TGTGCCAGCAGCTTACTAATCGGGCTTGGCGGGCATCCCTACGAGCAGTACTTC

V: TRBV5-6
J: TRBJ2-7
D: TRBD2
size: -
CDR3: CASSANAGGLGEQYF
DNA: TGTGCCAGCAGCGCCAATGCGGGAGGCTTGGGCGAGCAGTACTTC

V: TRBV28
J: TRBJ2-5
D: TRBD2
size: -
CDR3: CATQLSGPETQYF
DNA: TGTGCCACCCAGCTTAGCGGGCCAGAGACCCAGTACTTC

V: TRBV7-9
J: TRBJ1-4
D: TRBD1
size: -
CDR3: CASSPRTGRDYEKLFF
DNA: TGTGCCAGCAGCCCACGGACAGGGCGGGATTATGAAAAACTGTTTTTT

V: TRBV25-1
J: TRBJ2-7
D: -
size: -
CDR3: CASEEGGGQYF
DNA: TGTGCCAGCGAGGAAGGGGGGGGGCAGTACTTC

V: TRBV15
J: TRBJ1-5
D: -
size: -
CDR3: CATSRDSGFNQPQHF
DNA: TGTGCCACCAGCAGAGATTCGGGGTTCAATCAGCCCCAGCATTTT

V: TRBV5-1
J: TRBJ2-3
D: TRBD2
size: -
CDR3: CASSSSGVRTQYF
DNA: TGCGCCAGCAGCTCCAGCGGGGTACGGACGCAGTATTTT

V: TRBV7-6
J: TRBJ1-1
D: -
size: -
CDR3: CASSIGAVNTEAFF
DNA: TGTGCCTCATCAATTGGGGCCGTGAACACTGAAGCTTTCTTT

V: TRBV5-4
J: TRBJ2-7
D: -
size: once
CDR3: CASSHQDSSLGQYF
DNA: TGTGCCAGCAGCCATCAGGACAGCTCCTTAGGGCAGTACTTC

V: TRBV7-9
J: TRBJ2-5
D: -
size: -
CDR3: CASSQSGHQETQYF
DNA: TGTGCCAGCAGTCAGTCGGGACACCAAGAGACCCAGTACTTC

V: TRBV29-1
J: TRBJ2-1
D: -
size: -
CDR3: CSVARTPHDNEQFF
DNA: TGCAGCGTTGCCCGAACTCCCCACGACAATGAGCAGTTCTTC

V: TRBV7-9
J: TRBJ2-7
D: -
size: -
CDR3: CASSPQDSSYEQYF
DNA: TGTGCCAGCAGCCCCCAAGACAGTTCCTACGAGCAGTACTTC

V: TRBV18
J: TRBJ2-1
D: TRBD1
size: -
CDR3: CASSPGQGFHNEQFF
DNA: TGTGCCAGCTCGCCGGGACAGGGGTTCCACAATGAGCAGTTCTTC

V: TRBV4-3
J: TRBJ2-1
D: TRBD2
size: once
CDR3: CASSQERGGSYNEQFF
DNA: TGCGCCAGCAGCCAAGAGCGGGGGGGCTCCTACAATGAGCAGTTCTTC

V: TRBV6-5
J: TRBJ1-5
D: -
size: -
CDR3: CASSYSIGGEPQHF
DNA: TGTGCCAGCAGTTACTCGATAGGGGGGGAGCCCCAGCATTTT

V: TRBV4-2
J: TRBJ2-7
D: -
size: once
CDR3: CASSQGRKGSYEQYF
DNA: TGTGCCAGCAGCCAAGGCCGAAAAGGGTCCTACGAGCAGTACTTC

V: TRBV7-9
J: TRBJ1-4
D: -
size: -
CDR3: CASSLGPRVGEKLFF
DNA: TGTGCCAGCAGCTTAGGCCCCAGGGTGGGCGAAAAACTGTTTTTT

V: TRBV2
J: TRBJ1-2
D: -
size: -
CDR3: CASSEQARGFDYGYTF
DNA: TGTGCCAGCAGTGAACAGGCCAGGGGATTTGACTATGGCTACACCTTC